This entry features one T cell receptor (beta chain) sequence. The target antigen is unknown. One end of the junction does not line up with germline, which may come from a read error. Treatment given: roughly 10-day PBMC culture with coronavirus spike peptide pools or control peptides (ViraFEST assay). T cells were expanded with peptide pools, and expanded clonotypes were identified by TCR sequencing. The study sequenced cultured CD4+ T cell DNA using the Oncomine TCR Beta short-read assay. Via MiXCR, TCRdb re-called the PCR reads, giving one row per CDR3 protein. The sample has roughly 20,000 distinct CDR3 sequences; 45% to 70% are singletons. This CDR3 has 12 residues. Germline V gene lookup returns CDR1 MGHRA and CDR2 YSYEKL. The sample comes from a study of vaccination and CD4 T cells after COVID-19. Background on the study: Cells were stimulated with overlapping spike peptides from SARS-CoV-2, HCoV-NL63, HCoV-OC43 and HCoV-229E.

General observations from the study: There was no significant change from around 19 to 38 median reactive clonotypes.

Sequenced sample: CD4+ T cells from blood, cultured in vitro. The rearrangement joins TRBV4-1 to TRBJ1-3, with D maybe TRBD1 (5 bases). The clonotype comes from a human donor who had recovered from COVID-19. The chain's CDR3 is CASLGRQTHGDF. The CDR3 DNA is TGCGCCAGCCTGGGGAGACAGACTCATGGCGATTTT.